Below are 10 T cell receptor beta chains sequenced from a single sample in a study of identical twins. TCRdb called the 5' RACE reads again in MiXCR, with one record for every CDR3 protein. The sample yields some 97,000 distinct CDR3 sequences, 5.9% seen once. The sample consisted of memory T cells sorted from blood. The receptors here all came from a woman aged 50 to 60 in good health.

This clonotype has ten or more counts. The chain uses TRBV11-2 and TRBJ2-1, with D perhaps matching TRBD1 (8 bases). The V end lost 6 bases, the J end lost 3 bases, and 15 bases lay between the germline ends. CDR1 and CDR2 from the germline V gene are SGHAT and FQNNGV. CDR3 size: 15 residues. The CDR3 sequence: CASSWGGTGYNEQFF. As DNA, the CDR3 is TGTGCCAGCAGTTGGGGGGGGACAGGCTACAATGAGCAGTTCTTC.

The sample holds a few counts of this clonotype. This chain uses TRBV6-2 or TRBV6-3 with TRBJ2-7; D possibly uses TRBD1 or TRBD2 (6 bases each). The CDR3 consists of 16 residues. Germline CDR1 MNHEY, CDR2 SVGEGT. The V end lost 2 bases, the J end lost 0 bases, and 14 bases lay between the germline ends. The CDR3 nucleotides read TGTGCCAGCAGTTACGGGGGGCCCCTCCTCTCCTACGAGCAGTACTTC. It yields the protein CASSYGGPLLSYEQYF.

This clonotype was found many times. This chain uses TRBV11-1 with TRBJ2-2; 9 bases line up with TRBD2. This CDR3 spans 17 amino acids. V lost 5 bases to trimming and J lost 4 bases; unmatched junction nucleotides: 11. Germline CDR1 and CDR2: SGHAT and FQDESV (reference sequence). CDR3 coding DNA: TGTGCCAGCAGCCATCGGGTTAGCGGGAGAATCACCGGGGAGCTGTTTTTT. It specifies CASSHRVSGRITGELFF.

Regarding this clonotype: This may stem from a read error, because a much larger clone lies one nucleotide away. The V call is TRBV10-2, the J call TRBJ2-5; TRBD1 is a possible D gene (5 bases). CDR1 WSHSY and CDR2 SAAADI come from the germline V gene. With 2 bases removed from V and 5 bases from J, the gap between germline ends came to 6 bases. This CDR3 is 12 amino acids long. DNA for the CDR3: TGCGCCAGCAGTGAGGGGGCGGAGACCCAGTACTTC. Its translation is CASSEGAETQYF.

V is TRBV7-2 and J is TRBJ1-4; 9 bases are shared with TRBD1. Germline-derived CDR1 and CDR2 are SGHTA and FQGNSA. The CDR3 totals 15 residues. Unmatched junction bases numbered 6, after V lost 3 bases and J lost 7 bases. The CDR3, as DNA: TGTGCCAGCAGCTTTTCCGGGACAGGGAGTGAAAAACTGTTTTTT. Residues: CASSFSGTGSEKLFF.

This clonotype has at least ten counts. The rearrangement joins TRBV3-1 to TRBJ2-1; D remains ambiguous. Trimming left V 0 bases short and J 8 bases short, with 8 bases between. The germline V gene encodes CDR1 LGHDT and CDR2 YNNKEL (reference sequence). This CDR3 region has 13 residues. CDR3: CASSQDPDYEQFF. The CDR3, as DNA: TGTGCCAGCAGCCAAGATCCCGACTATGAGCAGTTCTTC.

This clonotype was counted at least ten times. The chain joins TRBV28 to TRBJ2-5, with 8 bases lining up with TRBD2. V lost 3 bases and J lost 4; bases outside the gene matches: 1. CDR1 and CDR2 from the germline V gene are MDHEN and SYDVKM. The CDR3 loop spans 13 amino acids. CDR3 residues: CASSFGGGETQYF. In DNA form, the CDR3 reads TGTGCCAGCAGTTTCGGGGGGGGAGAGACCCAGTACTTC.

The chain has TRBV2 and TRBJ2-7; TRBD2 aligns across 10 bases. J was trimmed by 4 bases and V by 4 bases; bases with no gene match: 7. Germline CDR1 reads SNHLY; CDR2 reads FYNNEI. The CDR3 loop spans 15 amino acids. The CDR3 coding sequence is TGTGCCAGCAGTGCAAAGACTAGCGGGCCGTACGAGCAGTACTTC. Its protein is CASSAKTSGPYEQYF. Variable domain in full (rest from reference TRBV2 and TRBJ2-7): EPEVTQTPSHQVTQMGQEVILRCVPISNHLYFYWYRQILGQKVEFLVSFYNNEISEKSEIFDDQFSVERPDGSNFTLKIRSTKLEDSAMYFCASSAKTSGPYEQYFGPGTRLTVT.

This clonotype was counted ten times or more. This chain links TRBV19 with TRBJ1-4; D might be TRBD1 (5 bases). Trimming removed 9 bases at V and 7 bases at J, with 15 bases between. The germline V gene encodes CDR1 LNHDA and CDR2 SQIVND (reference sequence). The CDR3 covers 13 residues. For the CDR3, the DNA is TGTGCCAGCCCGGGACCGAGTGGTGAAAAACTGTTTTTT. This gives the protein CASPGPSGEKLFF. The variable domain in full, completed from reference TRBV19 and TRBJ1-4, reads DGGITQSPKYLFRKEGQNVTLSCEQNLNHDAMYWYRQDPGQGLRLIYYSQIVNDFQKGDIAEGYSVSREKKESFPLTVTSAQKNPTAFYLCASPGPSGEKLFFGSGTQLSVL.

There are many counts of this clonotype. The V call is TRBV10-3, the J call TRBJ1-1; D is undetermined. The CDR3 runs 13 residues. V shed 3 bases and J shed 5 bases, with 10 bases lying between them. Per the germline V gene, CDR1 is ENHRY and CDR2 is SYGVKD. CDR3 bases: TGTGCCATCAGTGAAGCATGGAAAACTGAAGCTTTCTTT. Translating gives CAISEAWKTEAFF.